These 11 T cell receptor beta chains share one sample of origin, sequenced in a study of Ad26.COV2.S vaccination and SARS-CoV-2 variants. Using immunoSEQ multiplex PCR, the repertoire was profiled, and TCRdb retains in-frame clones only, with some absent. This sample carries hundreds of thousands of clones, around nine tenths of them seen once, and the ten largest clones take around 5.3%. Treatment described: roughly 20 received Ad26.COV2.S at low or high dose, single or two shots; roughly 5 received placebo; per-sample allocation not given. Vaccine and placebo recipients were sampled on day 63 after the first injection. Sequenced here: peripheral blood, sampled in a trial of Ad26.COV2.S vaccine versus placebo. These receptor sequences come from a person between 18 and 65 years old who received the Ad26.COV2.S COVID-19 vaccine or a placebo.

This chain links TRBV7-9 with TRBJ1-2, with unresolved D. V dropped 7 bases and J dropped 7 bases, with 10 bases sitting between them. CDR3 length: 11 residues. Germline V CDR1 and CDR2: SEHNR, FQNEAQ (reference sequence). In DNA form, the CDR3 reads TGTGCCAGCACCCGGGGAGCTGGCTACACCTTC. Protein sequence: CASTRGAGYTF. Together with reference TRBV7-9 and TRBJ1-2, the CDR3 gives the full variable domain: DTGVSQNPRHKITKRGQNVTFRCDPISEHNRLYWYRQTLGQGPEFLTYFQNEAQLEKSRLLSDRFSAERPKGSFSTLEIQRTEQGDSAMYLCASTRGAGYTFGSGTRLTVV.

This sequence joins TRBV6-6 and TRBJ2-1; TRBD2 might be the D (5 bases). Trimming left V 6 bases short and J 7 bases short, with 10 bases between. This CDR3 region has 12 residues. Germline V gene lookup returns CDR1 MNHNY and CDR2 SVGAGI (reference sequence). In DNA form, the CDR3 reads TGTGCCAGCAGCCCGGGATGGAATGAGCAGTTCTTC. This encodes CASSPGWNEQFF.

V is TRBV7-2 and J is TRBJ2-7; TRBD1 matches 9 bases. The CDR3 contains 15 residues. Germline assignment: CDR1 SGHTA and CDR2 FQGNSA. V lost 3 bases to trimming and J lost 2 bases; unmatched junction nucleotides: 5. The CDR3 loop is CASSLAGTGPYEQYF. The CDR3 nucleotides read TGTGCCAGCAGCTTGGCCGGGACAGGGCCCTACGAGCAGTACTTC.

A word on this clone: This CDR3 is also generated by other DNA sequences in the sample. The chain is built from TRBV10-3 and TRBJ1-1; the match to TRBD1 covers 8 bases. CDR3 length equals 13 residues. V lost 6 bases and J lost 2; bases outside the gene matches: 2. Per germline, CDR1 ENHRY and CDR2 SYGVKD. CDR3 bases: TGTGCCATCAGGGGGACAGGAAACACTGAAGCTTTCTTT. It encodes CAIRGTGNTEAFF.

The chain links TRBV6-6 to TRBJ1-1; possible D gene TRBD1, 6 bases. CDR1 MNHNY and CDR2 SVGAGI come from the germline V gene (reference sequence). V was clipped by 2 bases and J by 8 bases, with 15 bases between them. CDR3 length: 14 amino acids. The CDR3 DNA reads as TGTGCCAGCAGTTACGGCAGGGCCCAGGGGGAAGCTTTCTTT. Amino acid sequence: CASSYGRAQGEAFF.

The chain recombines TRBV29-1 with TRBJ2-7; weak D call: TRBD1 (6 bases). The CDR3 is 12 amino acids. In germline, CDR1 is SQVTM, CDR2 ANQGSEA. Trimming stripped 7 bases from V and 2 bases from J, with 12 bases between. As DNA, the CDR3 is TGCAGCGCCCGACAGGATACCTACGAGCAGTACTTC. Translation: CSARQDTYEQYF.

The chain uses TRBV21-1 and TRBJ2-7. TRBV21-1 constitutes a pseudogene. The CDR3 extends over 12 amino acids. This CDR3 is CATPPGPPEQYF. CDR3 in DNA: TGTGCCACCCCCCCCGGACCCCCCGAGCAGTACTTC.

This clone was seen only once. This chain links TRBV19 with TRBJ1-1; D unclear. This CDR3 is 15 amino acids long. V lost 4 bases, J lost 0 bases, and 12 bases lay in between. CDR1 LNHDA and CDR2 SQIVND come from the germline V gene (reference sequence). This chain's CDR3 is CASSTWADMNTEAFF. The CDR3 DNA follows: TGTGCCAGTAGTACTTGGGCCGATATGAACACTGAAGCTTTCTTT. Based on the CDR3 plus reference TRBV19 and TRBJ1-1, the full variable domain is DGGITQSPKYLFRKEGQNVTLSCEQNLNHDAMYWYRQDPGQGLRLIYYSQIVNDFQKGDIAEGYSVSREKKESFPLTVTSAQKNPTAFYLCASSTWADMNTEAFFGQGTRLTVV.

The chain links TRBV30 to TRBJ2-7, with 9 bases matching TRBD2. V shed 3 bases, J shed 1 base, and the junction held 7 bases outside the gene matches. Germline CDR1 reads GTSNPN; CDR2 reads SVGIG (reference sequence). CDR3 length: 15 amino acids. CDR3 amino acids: CAWRPSLAGSYEQYF. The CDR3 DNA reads TGTGCCTGGAGGCCCTCGCTAGCGGGGTCCTACGAGCAGTACTTC.

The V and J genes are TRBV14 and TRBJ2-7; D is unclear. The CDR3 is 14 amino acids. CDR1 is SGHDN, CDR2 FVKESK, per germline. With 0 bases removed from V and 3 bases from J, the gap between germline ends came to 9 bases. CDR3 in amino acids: CASSQDQQYYEQYF. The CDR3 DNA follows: TGTGCCAGCAGCCAAGATCAACAGTACTACGAGCAGTACTTC.

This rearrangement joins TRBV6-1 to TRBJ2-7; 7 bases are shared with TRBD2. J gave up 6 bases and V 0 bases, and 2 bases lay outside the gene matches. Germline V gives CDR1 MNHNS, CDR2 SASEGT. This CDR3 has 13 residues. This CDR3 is CASSEAGGLEQYF. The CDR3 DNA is TGTGCCAGCAGTGAAGCGGGAGGGCTCGAGCAGTACTTC.